What follows are 5 T cell receptor beta chains derived from one specimen sequenced in a study of T cells after yellow fever vaccination. TCRdb reprocessed the 5' RACE reads via MiXCR and lists one record per CDR3 protein. The sample consists of 150,000 to 200,000 distinct CDR3 sequences, over 7% of them appearing once. Sample: CD8+ T cells sorted from PBMCs, taken 45 days after the yellow fever booster vaccination. The receptors originated from a man aged 18 to 30 who received the YFV17D yellow fever vaccine.

The V and J genes are TRBV7-9 and TRBJ2-4, with D tentatively TRBD1 (6 bases). From germline, CDR1 is SEHNR and CDR2 FQNEAQ (reference sequence). This CDR3 has 15 amino acids. V lost 5 bases to trimming and J lost 7 bases, with 18 bases between them. The CDR3 DNA sequence: TGTGCCAGCAGCCCCCCGGAAGGGGGACCTAACATTCAGTACTTC. It encodes CASSPPEGGPNIQYF.

This clonotype came up many times. The chain links TRBV7-2 to TRBJ1-6; 9 bases are shared with TRBD1. This CDR3 comprises 16 residues. Germline CDR1 is SGHTA and CDR2 is FQGNSA. J was trimmed by 9 bases and V by 4 bases; bases with no gene match: 10. In nucleotides, the CDR3 is TGTGCCAGCAGCTCTCGACCGGGACAGGGAACTTCACCCCTCCACTTT. Encoded protein: CASSSRPGQGTSPLHF.

The V and J genes are TRBV11-2 and TRBJ2-3; either TRBD1 or TRBD2 may fit D (6 bases each). The CDR3 contains 15 residues. V shed 6 bases and J shed 0 bases, with 13 bases lying between them. The V gene's germline CDR1 is SGHAT and CDR2 FQNNGV. The CDR3 DNA follows: TGTGCCAGCAGGCTCACAGGGACTAGCACAGATACGCAGTATTTT. Amino acids: CASRLTGTSTDTQYF.

The genes are TRBV28 and TRBJ2-6; D unresolved. The CDR3 is made up of 16 amino acids. In germline, CDR1 is MDHEN, CDR2 SYDVKM. Trimming cost V 3 bases and J 0 bases, with 9 bases left between them. CDR3 in DNA: TGTGCCAGCAGTTTGGCCGACATCTCTGGGGCCAACGTCCTGACTTTC. Translation gives CASSLADISGANVLTF.

This chain uses TRBV12-3 or TRBV12-4 with TRBJ2-6; 9 bases map to TRBD1. This CDR3 is built from 23 residues. V was clipped by 3 bases and J by 2 bases; unmatched bases: 23. As DNA, the CDR3 is TGTGCCAGCAGTTTTGGCTCGGGACAGGGCGCCCCCGGTGTGTCCCCTGGGGCCAACGTCCTGACTTTC. Translation gives CASSFGSGQGAPGVSPGANVLTF.